What follows are 30 T cell receptor beta chains derived from one specimen sequenced in a study of breast tumors, draining lymph nodes, adjacent tissues. A single record per CDR3 protein comes from TCRdb applying MiXCR to the multiplex PCR reads. The table shows about 180,000 distinct CDR3 sequences, with more than 25% occurring only once. The lymph nodes were axillary draining lymph nodes from breast cancer patients. The sample comprised axillary lymph node tissue. All receptors come from a female donor with breast cancer. Some clones in this sample may be carry-over from other donors' samples.

This clonotype was picked up many times. V usage is TRBV20-1 and J usage is TRBJ1-5; D not certain. The germline gives CDR1 DFQATT, CDR2 SNEGSKA (reference sequence). Trimming took 6 bases from V and 6 from J, leaving 9 bases between them. CDR3 size: 11 residues. Here the CDR3 reads CSATPRQPQHF. As DNA, the CDR3 is TGCAGTGCCACCCCCCGTCAGCCCCAGCATTTT.

The gene calls are TRBV20-1 and TRBJ2-7, with D perhaps TRBD2 (5 bases). This CDR3 contains 13 residues. Germline V gene data show CDR1 as DFQATT and CDR2 as SNEGSKA (reference sequence). Here the CDR3 reads CSLREGSSYEQYF. The CDR3 nucleotides are TGCAGCCTAAGGGAAGGGAGCTCCTACGAGCAGTACTTC.

V and J are TRBV7-8 and TRBJ1-4, with 7 bases identical to TRBD1. Germline V gene lookup returns CDR1 SGHVS and CDR2 FQNEAQ. The CDR3 contains 14 residues. With 5 bases clipped from V and 8 bases from J, the junction kept 8 bases outside the gene matches. As DNA, the CDR3 is TGTGCCAGCAGCCCGAGACAGGGAGGCGAAAAACTGTTTTTT. Translation: CASSPRQGGEKLFF.

Comments on this clonotype: A much larger clone differs by one base, so this may be a read error. The V gene is TRBV7-3, the J gene TRBJ2-5, with D perhaps matching TRBD1 (6 bases). CDR1 is SGHTA and CDR2 is FQGTGA in the germline V gene. This CDR3 region has 15 residues. The CDR3 bases are TGTGCCAGCAGCCCTCAAGGTGGGACACAAGAGACCCAGCACTTC. This sequence encodes CASSPQGGTQETQHF.

This clonotype has only a few counts. The gene calls are TRBV30 and TRBJ1-1; TRBD1 is a possible D gene (5 bases). Trimming pared 4 bases from V and 3 bases from J, leaving 15 bases between. The CDR3 runs to 14 residues. Per germline, CDR1 GTSNPN and CDR2 SVGIG (reference sequence). CDR3 region: CAWTPQGVDTEAFF. The CDR3 DNA reads TGTGCCTGGACCCCGCAGGGAGTAGACACTGAAGCTTTCTTT.

This clonotype was counted many times. The CDR3 sequence: CASSSTTSGRSRGGELFF. The CDR3 coding sequence is TGTGCCAGCAGCTCAACCACTAGCGGGAGGAGTAGAGGCGGGGAGCTGTTTTTT. The J gene is TRBJ2-2, the V gene TRBV7-2, with 12 positions matching TRBD2. Trimming took 4 bases from V and 7 from J; bases not matched to a gene: 13. The CDR3 runs 18 residues. CDR1 SGHTA and CDR2 FQGNSA come from the germline V gene.

This clonotype was found many times. V gene TRBV30 combines with J gene TRBJ2-7; 9 bases are a match to TRBD1. The germline V gene has CDR1 GTSNPN and CDR2 SVGIG (reference sequence). The CDR3 has 16 amino acids. The V gene end was trimmed by 3 bases and the J gene end by 5 bases; junction bases not matched to a gene: 14. The CDR3 DNA reads TGTGCCTGGAGCCCCCTGATGGACAGGGGAATCGACGAGCAGTACTTC. Amino acid sequence: CAWSPLMDRGIDEQYF.

As to this clonotype: This may stem from a read error, because a much larger clone lies one nucleotide away. The chain carries TRBV28 and TRBJ2-7; 7 bases are a match to TRBD2. V shed 4 bases and J 6 bases; nucleotides not matched to a gene: 12. The CDR3 is 15 amino acids. Germline loops: CDR1 MDHEN, CDR2 SYDVKM. CDR3 DNA: TGTGCCAGCAGTTCGACAGCGGGAAGGATGCGCGAGCAGTACTTC. Translation gives CASSSTAGRMREQYF.

The V gene is TRBV20-1, the J gene TRBJ1-1; no reliable D call. This CDR3 contains 13 residues. Germline CDR1 is DFQATT and CDR2 is SNEGSKA (reference sequence). The CDR3 is CSAAGSLNTEAFF. As DNA, the CDR3 is TGCAGCGCCGCCGGGTCCTTGAACACTGAAGCTTTCTTT.

This chain joins TRBV19 and TRBJ2-3; unclear D gene. The CDR3 is 14 amino acids. Germline V gives CDR1 LNHDA, CDR2 SQIVND (reference sequence). V lost 3 bases and J 0 bases, leaving 7 bases between the germline ends. The CDR3 reads CASSIEDSTDTQYF. In nucleotides, the CDR3 is TGTGCCAGTAGTATTGAGGACAGCACAGATACGCAGTATTTT.

This clonotype was detected many times. The chain joins TRBV12-3 or TRBV12-4 to TRBJ2-5, with D possibly matching TRBD2 (5 bases). V lost 5 bases, J lost 10 bases, and 20 bases lay in between. The CDR3 loop spans 14 amino acids. The CDR3: CASSLYSGFEGQYF. The CDR3, as DNA: TGTGCCAGCAGTCTCTACTCGGGTTTTGAGGGCCAGTACTTC.

The chain employs TRBV20-1 and TRBJ1-2; 9 bases agree with TRBD1. V shed 3 bases, J shed 3 bases, and the junction held 8 bases outside the gene matches. CDR1 is DFQATT and CDR2 is SNEGSKA in the germline V gene (reference sequence). This CDR3 has 15 residues. In nucleotides, the CDR3 is TGCAGTGCTAGCCGTCCACAGGGGGCGGACTATGGCTACACCTTC. Translating it yields CSASRPQGADYGYTF.

This clonotype was found many times. This rearrangement joins TRBV2 to TRBJ2-2; 8 bases match TRBD1. The CDR3 extends over 14 amino acids. Per germline, CDR1 SNHLY and CDR2 FYNNEI. V lost 10 bases, J lost 5 bases, and 9 bases stayed unmatched. This chain's CDR3 is CATEDRGRTGELFF. The CDR3 DNA is TGTGCCACCGAAGACAGGGGTCGAACCGGGGAGCTGTTTTTT.

In this sample, this clonotype turned up many times. The rearrangement uses TRBV30 and TRBJ2-7; 9 bases match TRBD1. The V gene's germline CDR1 is GTSNPN and CDR2 SVGIG (reference sequence). Trimming at V came to 2 bases and at J to 3 bases, leaving 11 bases not matched to a gene. This CDR3 is built from 16 residues. This chain's CDR3 is CAWSKLPGTGNYEQYF. CDR3 nucleotides: TGTGCCTGGAGTAAACTGCCCGGGACAGGGAACTACGAGCAGTACTTC.

Concerning this clonotype itself: A much larger clone is a single base away; this may be a read error. No conserved phenylalanine or tryptophan is present at the end of the CDR3, so a read error is the likely explanation. The chain's CDR3 is CASSQTGYQETQYL. The CDR3, as DNA: TGTGCCAGCAGCCAAACAGGTTACCAAGAGACCCAGTACCTC. The chain couples TRBV7-9 to TRBJ2-5; D is possibly TRBD1 (5 bases). The CDR3 has 14 residues. Trimming removed 5 bases from V and 0 bases from J, with 10 bases in between. The germline gives CDR1 SEHNR, CDR2 FQNEAQ (reference sequence).

This clonotype was counted ten times or more. The chain couples TRBV20-1 to TRBJ2-1, with 7 positions matching TRBD2. Germline CDR1 reads DFQATT; CDR2 reads SNEGSKA (reference sequence). With 6 bases clipped from V and 5 bases from J, the junction kept 7 bases outside the gene matches. The CDR3 spans 13 residues. The DNA for the CDR3 is TGCAGTGCCATCGGCCTAGCGGACAATGAGCAGTTCTTC. This codes for CSAIGLADNEQFF.

Regarding this clonotype: A single base separates this from a much larger clone, so it may be a read error. This sequence joins TRBV20-1 and TRBJ2-7; 10 positions match TRBD1. Germline V gene data show CDR1 as DFQATT and CDR2 as SNEGSKA (reference sequence). The CDR3 runs 13 residues. The CDR3 loop is CRARQGAMIAQYF. DNA of the CDR3: TGCAGGGCGAGACAGGGGGCCATGATCGCGCAGTACTTC.

The sample holds many counts of this clonotype. V is TRBV3-1 and J is TRBJ2-7; D is unclear. Per germline, CDR1 LGHDT and CDR2 YNNKEL (reference sequence). This CDR3 spans 15 amino acids. Trimming cost V 1 base and J 1 base, with 11 bases left between them. The CDR3 nucleotides read TGTGCCAGCAGCCAAGCAGTGACCCTATCCTACGAGCAGTACTTC. Amino acid sequence: CASSQAVTLSYEQYF.

This clonotype was picked up many times. V usage is TRBV28 and J usage is TRBJ2-3; D unclear. Trimming shortened V by 6 bases and J by 1 base, and 20 bases separated the two germline ends. The CDR3 runs to 17 residues. Germline assignment: CDR1 MDHEN and CDR2 SYDVKM. DNA for the CDR3: TGTGCCAGCAGCACCCGGAGTTTTTCAATTCGCACAGATACGCAGTATTTT. It encodes CASSTRSFSIRTDTQYF.

This clonotype was detected ten times or more. The chain carries TRBV3-1 and TRBJ2-2; 12 bases fit TRBD2. This CDR3 region has 19 residues. After removal of 0 bases from V and 1 base from J, the junction contained 6 bases not matched to a gene. Germline V gives CDR1 LGHDT, CDR2 YNNKEL (reference sequence). CDR3 region: CASSQDRRLAGENTGELFF. In DNA form, the CDR3 reads TGTGCCAGCAGCCAAGATCGGAGACTAGCGGGGGAGAACACCGGGGAGCTGTTTTTT.

This clonotype was seen ten or more times. The V call is TRBV5-1, the J call TRBJ2-7; D assignment may be TRBD1 or TRBD2 (6 bases each). V lost 4 bases and J 0 bases, leaving 17 bases between the germline ends. CDR1 is SGHRS and CDR2 is YFSETQ in the germline V gene. The CDR3 covers 16 residues. This chain's CDR3 is CASSGERGAVSYEQYF. CDR3 DNA: TGCGCCAGCAGCGGGGAAAGGGGGGCAGTCTCCTACGAGCAGTACTTC.

This clonotype was seen at least ten times. CDR3 DNA: TGTGCCAGTCGGGACATCAATAACTATGGCTACACCTTC. Its protein is CASRDINNYGYTF. V is TRBV19 and J is TRBJ1-2; TRBD1 might be the D (6 bases). V lost 8 bases and J lost 1, with 11 bases in between. Germline V gene sequence: CDR1 LNHDA, CDR2 SQIVND (reference sequence). The CDR3 is made up of 13 amino acids.

The genes are TRBV7-9 and TRBJ2-2, with TRBD2 matching over 8 bases. Germline lookup yields CDR1 SEHNR and CDR2 FQNEAQ (reference sequence). This CDR3 has 15 residues. V lost 5 bases and J lost 5; bases outside the gene matches: 7. The CDR3 sequence: CASSQAGERTGELFF. Here the CDR3 DNA reads TGTGCCAGCAGCCAAGCGGGGGAGCGAACCGGGGAGCTGTTTTTT.

Concerning this clonotype: A clone one base away is much larger, so this may be a read error. This rearrangement joins TRBV7-2 to TRBJ1-2; D perhaps matches TRBD1 (5 bases). Germline V gene sequence: CDR1 SGHTA, CDR2 FQGNSA. CDR3 length: 15 residues. For the CDR3, the DNA is TGTGCCAGCACCATTAGTGGAGGGGTTAGGTTTGGCTACCCCTTC. It is translated as CASTISGGVRFGYPF.

A note on this clonotype: Possible read error: a much larger clone is one base away. The CDR3 reads CASSSSLITDTQHF. Here the CDR3 DNA reads TGTGCCAGTAGTAGCTCCCTCATCACAGATACGCAGCATTTT. V and J are TRBV19 and TRBJ2-3; D is ambiguous. The last part of the DNA fits TRBJ1-5 better; the J call may be wrong. The germline V gene has CDR1 LNHDA and CDR2 SQIVND (reference sequence). The length of the CDR3 is 14 residues.

On this clonotype itself: A much bigger clone sits one base away, suggesting this may be a read error. This chain links TRBV7-9 with TRBJ2-5; D is tentatively TRBD1 or TRBD2 (6 bases each). The germline CDR1 and CDR2 sequences are SEHNR and FQNEAQ (reference sequence). This CDR3 has 15 amino acids. The CDR3 sequence is CASSLRLRGQETQHF. The CDR3 region has the DNA TGTGCCAGCAGCTTAAGACTCCGGGGGCAAGAGACCCAGCACTTC.

This clonotype was counted at least ten times. The CDR3 region is CASSLSFGGFYEQYF. The CDR3 bases are TGCGCCAGCAGCTTGAGCTTCGGGGGCTTCTACGAGCAGTACTTC. V gene TRBV5-1 combines with J gene TRBJ2-7; D is tentatively TRBD1 or TRBD2 (6 bases each). Germline V gene data show CDR1 as SGHRS and CDR2 as YFSETQ. The CDR3 has 15 residues. Trimming removed 1 base at V and 3 bases at J, with 14 bases between. The full variable domain, in which reference TRBV5-1 and TRBJ2-7 provide the parts outside the CDR3, is KAGVTQTPRYLIKTRGQQVTLSCSPISGHRSVSWYQQTPGQGLQFLFEYFSETQRNKGNFPGRFSGRQFSNSRSEMNVSTLELGDSALYLCASSLSFGGFYEQYFGPGTRLTVT.

This clonotype showed up just a few times. The chain uses TRBV7-3 and TRBJ1-1; 8 nucleotides align to TRBD1. V dropped 5 bases and J dropped 2; count of bases not matched to a gene: 19. Germline V lookup: CDR1 SGHTA, CDR2 FQGTGA. The length of the CDR3 is 19 residues. The CDR3 here is CASSPPEDRGWGPNTEAFF. The CDR3 bases are TGTGCCAGCAGCCCCCCGGAAGACAGGGGCTGGGGACCTAACACTGAAGCTTTCTTT. The full variable domain, rest sourced from reference TRBV7-3 and TRBJ1-1, is GAGVSQTPSNKVTEKGKYVELRCDPISGHTALYWYRQSLGQGPEFLIYFQGTGAADDSGLPNDRFFAVRPEGSVSTLKIQRTERGDSAVYLCASSPPEDRGWGPNTEAFFGQGTRLTVV.

This clonotype was seen only once. The V call is TRBV10-2, the J call TRBJ1-4; the D is unclear. Germline lookup yields CDR1 WSHSY and CDR2 SAAADI. The CDR3 runs 15 residues. V lost 10 bases, J lost 8 bases, and 23 bases lay in between. In nucleotides, the CDR3 is TGCGCCAACTGTTCCCGGGCCGAAGCGGAGGAAAAACTGTTTTTT. Protein sequence: CANCSRAEAEEKLFF.

The chain uses TRBV9 and TRBJ2-1; D is ambiguous. Trimming removed 0 bases at V and 5 bases at J, with 6 bases between. Germline V lookup: CDR1 SGDLS, CDR2 YYNGEE. The CDR3 covers 13 residues. The DNA for the CDR3 is TGTGCCAGCAGCGTAGTTAGTAACAATGAGCAGTTCTTC. Translated: CASSVVSNNEQFF.